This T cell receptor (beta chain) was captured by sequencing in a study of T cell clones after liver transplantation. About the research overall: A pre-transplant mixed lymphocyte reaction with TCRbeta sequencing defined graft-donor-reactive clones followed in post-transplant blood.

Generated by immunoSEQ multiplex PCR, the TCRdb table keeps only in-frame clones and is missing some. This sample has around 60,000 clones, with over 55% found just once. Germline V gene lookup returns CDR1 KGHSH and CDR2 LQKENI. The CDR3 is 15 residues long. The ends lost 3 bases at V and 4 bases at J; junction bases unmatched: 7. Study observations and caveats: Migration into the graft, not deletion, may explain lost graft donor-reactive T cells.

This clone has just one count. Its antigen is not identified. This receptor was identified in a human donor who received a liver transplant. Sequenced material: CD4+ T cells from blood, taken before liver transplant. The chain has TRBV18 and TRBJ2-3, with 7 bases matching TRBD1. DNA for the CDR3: TGTGCCAGCTCACCCAAGACAGGGCAGGCAGATACGCAGTATTTT. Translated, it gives CASSPKTGQADTQYF.